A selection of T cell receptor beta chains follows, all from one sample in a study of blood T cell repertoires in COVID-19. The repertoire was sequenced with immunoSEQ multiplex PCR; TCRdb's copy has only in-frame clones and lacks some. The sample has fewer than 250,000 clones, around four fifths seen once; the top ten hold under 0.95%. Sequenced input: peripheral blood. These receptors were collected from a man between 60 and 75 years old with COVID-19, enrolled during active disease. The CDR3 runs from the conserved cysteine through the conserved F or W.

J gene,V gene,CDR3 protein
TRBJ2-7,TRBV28,CASRWLVETGSEQYF
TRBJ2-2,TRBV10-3,CAITLGQGGTGELFF
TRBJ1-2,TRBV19,CASSRTGTGAYGYTF
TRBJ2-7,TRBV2,CASRTTLSYEQYF
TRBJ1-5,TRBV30,CAWSARQGYSNQPQHF
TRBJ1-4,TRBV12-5,CASGTTGHTPGGEKLFF
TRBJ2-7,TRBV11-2,CASSFGQGYEQYF
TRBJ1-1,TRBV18,CASSPVVRAMNTEAFF
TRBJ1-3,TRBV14,CASSLQYSGNTIYF
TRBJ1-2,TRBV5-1,CASSLAPTGIYGYTF
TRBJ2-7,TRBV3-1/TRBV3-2,CASSRTSGTPYEQYF
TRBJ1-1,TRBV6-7,CASSTSGTFMNTEAFF
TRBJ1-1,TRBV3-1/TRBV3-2,CASSLARNTEAFF
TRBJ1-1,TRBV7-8,CASSSRGPTTEAFF
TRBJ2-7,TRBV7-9,CASSSTVYYEQYF
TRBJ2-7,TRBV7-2,CASSGQTYEQYF
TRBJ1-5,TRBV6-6,CASSSGQGGSNQPQHF
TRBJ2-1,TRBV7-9,CASSLNRPTSGSGEQFF
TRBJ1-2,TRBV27,CASSSLSGAGRFYGYTF
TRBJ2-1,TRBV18,CASSRLAYNEQFF
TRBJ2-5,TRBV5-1,CASSLLPGQQETQYF
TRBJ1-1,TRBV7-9,CASSLAGSGNTEAFF
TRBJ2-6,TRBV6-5,CASSTGTAGANVLTF
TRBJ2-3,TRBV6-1,CASSERGDSVTDTQYF
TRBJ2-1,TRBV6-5,CASRDRGYNEQFF
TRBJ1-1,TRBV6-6,CASSLQPEMNTEAFF
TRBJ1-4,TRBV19,CASRQVEGEKLFF
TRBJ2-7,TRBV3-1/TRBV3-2,CASRGGVEQYF
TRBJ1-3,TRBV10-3,CAIRDSISGNTIYF
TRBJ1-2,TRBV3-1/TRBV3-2,CASSPPGYGYTF
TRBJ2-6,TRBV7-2,CASSLVESSGANVLTF
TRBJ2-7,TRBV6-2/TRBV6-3,CASSYPPGRGPYYEQYF
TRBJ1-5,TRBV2,CASKWADGPQHF
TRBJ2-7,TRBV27,CASRPLAAYEQYF
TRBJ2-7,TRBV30,CAWSTDRSYEQYF